This T cell receptor (beta chain) was sequenced in a study of multiple sclerosis patients with progressive multifocal leukoencephalopathy. TCRdb's table, derived via immunoSEQ multiplex PCR, lists solely in-frame clones and lacks some. The table includes tens of thousands of clones, 80% to 95% detected once. The CDR3 totals 16 residues. V was clipped by 7 bases and J by 0 bases; unmatched bases: 10. The germline CDR1 and CDR2 sequences are GTSNPN and SVGIG (reference sequence). On this clone itself: Its cognate antigen is unknown.

Documented time point: before natalizumab initiation. Before the first natalizumab infusion, T0 blood samples were taken. Study results and caveats: TRBV and TRBJ usage showed no common pattern when PML developed. Before and during natalizumab, the clones expanded at PML already existed. Less diverse TRB repertoires were suggested in most PML patients.

Sample: PBMCs. The receptor was derived from a man under 40 with multiple sclerosis. The J gene is TRBJ1-3, the V gene TRBV30, with 9 bases identical to TRBD1. The CDR3 loop is CALLRDRVFSGNTIYF. The CDR3 DNA is TGTGCCTTACTCCGGGACAGGGTTTTCTCTGGAAACACCATATATTTT.